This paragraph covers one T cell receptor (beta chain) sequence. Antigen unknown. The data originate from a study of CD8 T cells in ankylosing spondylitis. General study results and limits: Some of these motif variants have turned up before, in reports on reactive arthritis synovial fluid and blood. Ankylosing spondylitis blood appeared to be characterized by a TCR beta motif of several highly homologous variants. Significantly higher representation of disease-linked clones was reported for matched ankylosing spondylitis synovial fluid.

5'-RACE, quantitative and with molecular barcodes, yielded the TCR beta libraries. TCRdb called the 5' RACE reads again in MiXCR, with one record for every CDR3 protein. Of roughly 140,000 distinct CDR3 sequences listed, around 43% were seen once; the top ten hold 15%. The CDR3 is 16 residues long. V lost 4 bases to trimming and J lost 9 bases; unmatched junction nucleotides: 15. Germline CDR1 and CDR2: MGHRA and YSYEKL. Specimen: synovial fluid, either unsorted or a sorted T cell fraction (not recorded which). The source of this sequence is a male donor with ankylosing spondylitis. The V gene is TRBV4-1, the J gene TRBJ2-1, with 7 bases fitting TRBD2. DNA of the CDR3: TGCGCCAGCAGCCCGAGGGACTATTCATATAAGGGTGAGCAGTTCTTC. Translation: CASSPRDYSYKGEQFF.